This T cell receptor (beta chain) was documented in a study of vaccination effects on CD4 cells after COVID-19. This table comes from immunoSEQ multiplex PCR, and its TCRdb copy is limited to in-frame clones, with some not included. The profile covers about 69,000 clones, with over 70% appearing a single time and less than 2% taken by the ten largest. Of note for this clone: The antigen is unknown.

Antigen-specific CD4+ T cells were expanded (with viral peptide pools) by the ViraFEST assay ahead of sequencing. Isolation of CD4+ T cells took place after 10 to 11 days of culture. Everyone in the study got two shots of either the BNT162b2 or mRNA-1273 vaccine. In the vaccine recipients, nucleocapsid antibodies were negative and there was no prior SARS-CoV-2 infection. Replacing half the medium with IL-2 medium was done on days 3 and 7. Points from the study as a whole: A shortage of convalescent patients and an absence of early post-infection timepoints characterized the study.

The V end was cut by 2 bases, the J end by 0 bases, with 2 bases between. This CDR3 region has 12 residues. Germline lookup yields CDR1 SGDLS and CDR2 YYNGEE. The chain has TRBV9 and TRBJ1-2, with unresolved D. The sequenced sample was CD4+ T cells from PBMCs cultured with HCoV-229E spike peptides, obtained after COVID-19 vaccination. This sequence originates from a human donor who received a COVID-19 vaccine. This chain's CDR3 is CASSVTNYGYTF. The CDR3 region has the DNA TGTGCCAGCAGCGTGACTAACTATGGCTACACCTTC.